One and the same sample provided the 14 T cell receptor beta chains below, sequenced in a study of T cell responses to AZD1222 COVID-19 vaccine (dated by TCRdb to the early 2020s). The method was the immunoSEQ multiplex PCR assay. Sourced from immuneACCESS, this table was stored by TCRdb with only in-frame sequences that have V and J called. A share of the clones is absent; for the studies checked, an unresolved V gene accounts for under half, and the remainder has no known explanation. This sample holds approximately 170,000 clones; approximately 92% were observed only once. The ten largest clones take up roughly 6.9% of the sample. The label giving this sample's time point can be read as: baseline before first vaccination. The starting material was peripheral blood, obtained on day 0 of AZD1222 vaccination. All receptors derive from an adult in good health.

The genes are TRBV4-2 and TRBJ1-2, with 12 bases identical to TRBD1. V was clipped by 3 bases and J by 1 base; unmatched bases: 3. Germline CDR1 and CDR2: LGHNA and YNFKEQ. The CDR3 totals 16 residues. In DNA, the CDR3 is TGTGCCAGCAGCCAGGGACAGGGGGCGGATAACTATGGCTACACCTTC. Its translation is CASSQGQGADNYGYTF.

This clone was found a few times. CDR3 coding DNA: TGTGCTAGTGGTTTTGGCGGAGTCGGCCTCTATGGCTACACCTTC. Translated: CASGFGGVGLYGYTF. This sequence joins TRBV12-5 and TRBJ1-2; D ambiguous. This CDR3 is built from 15 residues. The V end lost 3 bases, the J end lost 4 bases, and 15 bases lay between the germline ends. Germline loops: CDR1 LGHNT, CDR2 FRNRAP.

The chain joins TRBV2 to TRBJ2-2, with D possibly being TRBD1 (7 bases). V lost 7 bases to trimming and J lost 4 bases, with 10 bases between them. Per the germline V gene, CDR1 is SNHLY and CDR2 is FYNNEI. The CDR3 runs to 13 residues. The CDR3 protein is CASNQGGTGELFF. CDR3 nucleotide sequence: TGTGCCAGCAACCAGGGGGGCACCGGGGAGCTGTTTTTT.

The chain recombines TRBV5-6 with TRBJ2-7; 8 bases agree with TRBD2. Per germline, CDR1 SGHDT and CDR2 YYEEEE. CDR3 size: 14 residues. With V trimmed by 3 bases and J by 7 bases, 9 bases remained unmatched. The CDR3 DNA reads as TGTGCCAGCAGCTGGGGACTAGGGGTGGGGGAGCAGTACTTC. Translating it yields CASSWGLGVGEQYF.

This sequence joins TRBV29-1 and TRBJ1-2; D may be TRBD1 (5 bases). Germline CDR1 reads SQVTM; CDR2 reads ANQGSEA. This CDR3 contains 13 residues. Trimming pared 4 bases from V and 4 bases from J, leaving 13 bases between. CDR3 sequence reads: CSVVPEGIYGYTF. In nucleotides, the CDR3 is TGCAGCGTTGTGCCGGAGGGGATCTATGGCTACACCTTC.

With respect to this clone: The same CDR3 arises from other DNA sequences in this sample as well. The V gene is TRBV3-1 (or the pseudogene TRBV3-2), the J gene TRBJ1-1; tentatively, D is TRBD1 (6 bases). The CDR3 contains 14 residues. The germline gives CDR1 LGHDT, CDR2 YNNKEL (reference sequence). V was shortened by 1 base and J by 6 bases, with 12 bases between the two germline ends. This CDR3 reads CASSQGGRGAEAFF. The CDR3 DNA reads TGTGCCAGCAGCCAAGGGGGGCGCGGGGCTGAAGCTTTCTTT.

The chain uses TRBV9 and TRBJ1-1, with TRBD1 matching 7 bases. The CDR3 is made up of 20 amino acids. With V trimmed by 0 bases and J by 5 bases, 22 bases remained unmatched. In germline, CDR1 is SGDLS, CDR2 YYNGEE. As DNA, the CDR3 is TGTGCCAGCAGCGTAGATGGACAGGAGACTCCGCAATACGCGGGGACTGAAGCTTTCTTT. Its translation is CASSVDGQETPQYAGTEAFF.

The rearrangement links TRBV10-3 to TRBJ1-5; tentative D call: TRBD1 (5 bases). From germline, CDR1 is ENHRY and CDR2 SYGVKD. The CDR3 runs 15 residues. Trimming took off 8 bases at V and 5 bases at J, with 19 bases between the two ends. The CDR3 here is CAIPGTSLRHQPQHF. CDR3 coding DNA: TGTGCCATCCCAGGGACCTCCCTCCGCCATCAGCCCCAGCATTTT.

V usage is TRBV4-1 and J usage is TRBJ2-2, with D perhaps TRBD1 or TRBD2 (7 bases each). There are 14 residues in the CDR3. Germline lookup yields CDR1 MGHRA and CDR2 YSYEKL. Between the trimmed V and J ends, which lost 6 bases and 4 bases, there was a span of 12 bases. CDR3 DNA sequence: TGCGCCAGCAGGGGCAGGGGGGGCACCGGGGAGCTGTTTTTT. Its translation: CASRGRGGTGELFF.

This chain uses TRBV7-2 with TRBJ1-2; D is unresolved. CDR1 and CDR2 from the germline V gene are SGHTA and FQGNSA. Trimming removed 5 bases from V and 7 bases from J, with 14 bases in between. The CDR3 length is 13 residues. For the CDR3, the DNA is TGTGCCAGCAGCGCACAGACCACGGGTGGCTACACCTTC. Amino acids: CASSAQTTGGYTF.

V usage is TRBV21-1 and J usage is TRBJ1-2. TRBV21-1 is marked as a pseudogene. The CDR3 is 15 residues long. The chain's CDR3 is CASSTRGEALWGYTF. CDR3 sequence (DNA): TGTGCCAGCAGCACAAGAGGCGAAGCTCTTTGGGGCTACACCTTC.

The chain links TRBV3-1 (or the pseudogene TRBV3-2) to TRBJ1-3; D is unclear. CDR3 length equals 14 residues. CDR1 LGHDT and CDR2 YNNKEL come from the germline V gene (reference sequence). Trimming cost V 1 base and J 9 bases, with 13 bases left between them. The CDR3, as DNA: TGTGCCAGCAGCCAAGGGGTGATGCGTGGCACCATATATTTT. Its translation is CASSQGVMRGTIYF.

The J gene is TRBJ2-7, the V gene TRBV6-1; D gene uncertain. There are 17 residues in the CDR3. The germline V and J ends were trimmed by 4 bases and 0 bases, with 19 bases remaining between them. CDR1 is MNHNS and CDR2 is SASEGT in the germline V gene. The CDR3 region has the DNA TGTGCCAGCAGTGCTCAAGTGGGTGGCCCGAGCTCCTACGAGCAGTACGTC. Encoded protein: CASSAQVGGPSSYEQYV.

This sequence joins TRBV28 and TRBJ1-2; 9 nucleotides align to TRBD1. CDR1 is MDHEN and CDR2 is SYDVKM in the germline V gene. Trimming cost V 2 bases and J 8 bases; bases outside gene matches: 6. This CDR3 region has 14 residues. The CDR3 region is CASSLVIQGAGYTF. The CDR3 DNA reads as TGTGCCAGCAGTTTAGTTATACAGGGGGCGGGCTACACCTTC.